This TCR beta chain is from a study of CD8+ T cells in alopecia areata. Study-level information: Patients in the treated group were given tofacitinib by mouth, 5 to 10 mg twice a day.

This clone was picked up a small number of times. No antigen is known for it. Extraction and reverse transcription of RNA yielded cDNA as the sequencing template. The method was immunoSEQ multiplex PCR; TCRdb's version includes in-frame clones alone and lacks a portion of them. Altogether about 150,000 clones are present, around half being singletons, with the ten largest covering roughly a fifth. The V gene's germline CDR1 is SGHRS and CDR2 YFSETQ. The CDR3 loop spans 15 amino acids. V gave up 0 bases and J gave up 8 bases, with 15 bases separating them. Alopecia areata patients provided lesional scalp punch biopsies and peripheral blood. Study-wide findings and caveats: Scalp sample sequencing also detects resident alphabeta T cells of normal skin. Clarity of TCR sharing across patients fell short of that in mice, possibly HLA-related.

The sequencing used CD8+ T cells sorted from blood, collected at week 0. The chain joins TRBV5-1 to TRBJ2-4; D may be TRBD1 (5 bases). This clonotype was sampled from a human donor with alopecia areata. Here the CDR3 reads CASSLAVQGWDIQYF. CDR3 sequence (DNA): TGCGCCAGCAGCTTGGCCGTGCAGGGCTGGGACATTCAGTACTTC. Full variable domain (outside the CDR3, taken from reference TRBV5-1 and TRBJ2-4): KAGVTQTPRYLIKTRGQQVTLSCSPISGHRSVSWYQQTPGQGLQFLFEYFSETQRNKGNFPGRFSGRQFSNSRSEMNVSTLELGDSALYLCASSLAVQGWDIQYFGAGTRLSVL.